The rows below give T cell receptor beta chains drawn from one sample of a study of T cells expressing NK-cell markers. TCRdb processed the 5' RACE reads again and assigns one entry to each CDR3 protein, with no DNA. The sample has about 380,000 distinct CDR3 sequences. The sample was blood T cells: a sorted CD56 or NKG2C T cell subset, CD4+ or CD8+ T cells, or bulk PBMC T cells (not recorded which). The origin of the receptors is a man between 18 and 69 years old in good health. Both conserved end residues are part of each CDR3.

TRBV6-2/TRBV6-3	TRBJ2-5	CASSSRDYWLQTQYF
TRBV7-2	TRBJ1-6	CASSLGQQGSAPLHF
TRBV30	TRBJ1-1	CAWMTGHTEAFF
TRBV20-1	TRBJ2-2	CSARVLGKENTGELFF
TRBV6-5	TRBJ2-7	CASSSGLAGVEQYF
TRBV7-8	TRBJ1-3	CASSPGRSSGNTIYF
TRBV21-1	TRBJ2-2	CASLRGCDTGELFF
TRBV12-3/TRBV12-4	TRBJ2-5	CASSPGTGGWQETQYF
TRBV20-1	TRBJ2-3	CSAREVSTSTDTQYF
TRBV5-1	TRBJ2-3	CASSRVAPSTDTQYF
TRBV7-6	TRBJ2-7	CASSPGTVYEQYF
TRBV15	TRBJ1-1	CATSGGQGASMNTEAFF
TRBV28	TRBJ2-2	CASTQSKGVTGELFF
TRBV5-6	TRBJ2-5	CASSQGQGGITGETQYF
TRBV12-3/TRBV12-4	TRBJ1-3	CASSLRPQGAYGNTIYF
TRBV2	TRBJ2-2	CASRYAGTGGKNGELFF
TRBV5-1	TRBJ2-7	CASSLAWGALGYEQYF
TRBV14	TRBJ2-3	CASSRGWTGPSTDTQYF
TRBV4-2	TRBJ2-7	CASSHTRISDEQYF
TRBV6-1	TRBJ2-5	CASSPGLAGIRSETQYF
TRBV12-3/TRBV12-4	TRBJ2-3	CASRREGGTPDTQYF
TRBV7-3	TRBJ2-2	CASSFSGGLNTGELFF
TRBV7-8	TRBJ2-5	CASSLALASGGNQETQYF
TRBV20-1	TRBJ1-1	CSASPRGHTEAFF
TRBV4-1	TRBJ1-3	CASSFGTYGNTIYF
TRBV29-1	TRBJ1-2	CSVEGGTGNGFYGYTF
TRBV20-1	TRBJ1-6	CSARDAVASSYNSPLHF
TRBV6-5	TRBJ2-1	CASSLRHSLSGGARNEQFF
TRBV5-1	TRBJ2-5	CASSRFGQGIETQYF
TRBV12-3/TRBV12-4	TRBJ2-7	CASSPANSRGAYEQYF
TRBV2	TRBJ2-7	CASSEATSGAPYEQYF
TRBV7-2	TRBJ2-5	CASSLNRAGGETQYF
TRBV6-1	TRBJ1-5	CASGGAYSNQPQHF
TRBV19	TRBJ1-6	CASSNDRGRWNSPLHF
TRBV7-6	TRBJ2-7	CASSLIKGRAYEQYF
TRBV10-3	TRBJ2-2	CAISEVQGAGELFF
TRBV7-8	TRBJ1-2	CASSPRESNYGYTF
TRBV11-2	TRBJ2-7	CASSSRPTSGGSSYEQYF
TRBV7-7	TRBJ2-7	CASSLAEGDEQYF
TRBV2	TRBJ2-5	CASSEVPFLAGGETQYF
TRBV5-1	TRBJ1-1	CASSLGGETEAFF
TRBV29-1	TRBJ2-3	CSVRTSSGGPPFTDTQYF
TRBV5-5	TRBJ2-7	CASSLFTGLTGEQYF
TRBV6-4	TRBJ2-7	CASRTATYEQYF
TRBV3-1	TRBJ1-3	CASSRRGTGNTIYF
TRBV4-1	TRBJ2-6	CASSRRTDSSGANVLTF
TRBV4-2	TRBJ1-5	CASSQDGRGLENQPQHF
TRBV2	TRBJ2-1	CASSVGGASSYNEQFF
TRBV20-1	TRBJ1-6	CSARVVSGDSPLHF
TRBV3-1	TRBJ2-3	CASSQEEVLAGRTSTDTQYF
TRBV4-2	TRBJ2-2	CASSQDRRLGTGELFF
TRBV7-9	TRBJ1-1	CASSMATQGGGAFF
TRBV12-3/TRBV12-4	TRBJ2-4	CASSPGQGGNIQYF
TRBV25-1	TRBJ2-3	CASSDGGGGTDTQYF
TRBV28	TRBJ2-3	CASSTGGESTDTQYF
TRBV27	TRBJ1-5	CASSLVGAFSNQPQHF
TRBV27	TRBJ1-6	CASSRDRGPYSPLHF
TRBV29-1	TRBJ2-5	CSVGTLGGGVRETQYF
TRBV5-1	TRBJ2-1	CASSPPTGKANNEQFF
TRBV28	TRBJ2-7	CASSPTSGFGPEQYF